This T cell receptor beta chain was observed in a study of shared clonotypes between healthy human individuals. Produced via immunoSEQ multiplex PCR; TCRdb's table is partial and in-frame only. The table has roughly 300,000 clones, less than 85% seen once. The CDR3 length is 18 residues. Germline CDR1 SGHDT, CDR2 YYEEEE. With V trimmed by 4 bases and J by 5 bases, 12 bases remained unmatched. Sequencing was performed on memory CD4+ T cells sorted from blood. The subset here: CD45RA-negative fraction. The clonotype originates from a man aged 25-45 years in good health. J is TRBJ2-2 and V is TRBV5-6; 12 bases fit TRBD2. CDR3 amino acids: CASSNPSGRAWRTGELFF. The DNA for the CDR3 is TGTGCCAGCAGCAACCCTAGCGGGAGGGCCTGGAGGACCGGGGAGCTGTTTTTT.